This TCR beta chain was profiled in a study of regulatory T cells in long-lasting Graves disease (dated by TCRdb to about 2021). With respect to the entire study: Persistent Graves' disease meant more than 5 years of antithyroid drug treatment with TSH receptor autoantibodies that stayed positive. On average, persistent Graves' disease patients in the clinical cohort had been on antithyroid drugs for about 10.3 years. The study was conducted in China and was registered as a clinical trial. A total of some 33 samples were covered by TCR sequencing, comprising around 13 persistent and around 20 newly diagnosed Graves' disease patients. Peripheral blood TCR sequencing and RNA sequencing compared persistent Graves' disease patients with newly diagnosed Graves' disease patients. Overall study outcomes, separate from this receptor: The small sample size was acknowledged by the authors as a limitation that may reduce accuracy. A larger number of public clonotypes was shared among persistent patients (more than 2,500) than among newly diagnosed patients (approximately 1,000). Sequencing and analysis were restricted to the TCR beta chain. Compared with newly diagnosed patients, persistent Graves' disease patients had lower TCR Shannon entropy and fewer highly expanded clones, which suggests clonal expansion. Preferential use of TRBV28, TRBJ1-2 and TRBJ2-5 was observed in persistent disease, whereas TRBV20-1 and TRBJ2-1 were favored in newly diagnosed disease. The study examined only peripheral blood because the primary lesion, thyroid tissue, could not be accessed.

The protocol used for the library was multiplex PCR. TCRdb names Illumina HiSeq 4000 as the instrument used. To build TCR beta libraries, CDR3 regions were amplified by Arm-PCR using iRepertoire HTBI primers. Before sequencing, the PCR products went through gel purification. The authors' pipeline ran thus. Gene usage analysis of CDR3 amino acid clonotypes relied on the 60 or so TRBV and about 15 TRBJ segments identified across samples. COPE and FqMerger were used to merge the filtered high-quality paired reads into contigs. BLAST was used to align contigs to the IMGT TRBV, TRBD and TRBJ reference genes, and CDR3 was defined following IMGT. Clonotypes above 0.1% frequency were classified as highly expanded clones. Shannon entropy served as the measure of repertoire diversity, while the Gini coefficient captured V-J evenness. Clonotypes shared by more than one individual were considered public. Clones were called with MiXCR by TCRdb after fastp trimmed the public reads at Q25, and only in-frame beta chains were retained. Rows with a matching CDR3 protein are joined into one entry that keeps the most common DNA and genes. What appears here as the V and J calls and clone size reflects TCRdb's work, not the paper's. The sample records under 450,000 distinct CDR3 sequences, 23% of which are singletons. Of the sample, around 24% is held by the ten largest clones.

The label giving this sample's time point can be read as: persistent/refractory GD, antithyroid drugs over 5 years with positive TRAb. For both TCR sequencing and RNA sequencing, RNA was extracted from PBMCs in TRIzol. Graves' disease was diagnosed according to American Thyroid Association guidelines. The patients came from an endocrinology department in Xi'an, China. Each patient gave approximately 10 milliliters of peripheral blood, collected in an EDTA anticoagulant tube. Ficoll Paque Plus density gradient separation was used to isolate PBMCs, and no additional T cell sorting was done. An Agilent 2100 Bioanalyzer and agarose gel were used to check RNA quality, and a NanoDrop 2000 was used to measure RNA concentration. V lost 1 base and J lost 5 bases, and the count of bases not matched to a germline gene is 3. From cysteine to phenylalanine, the CDR3 is 15 amino acids long. The DNA shown is the 45-base CDR3, in frame from base 1. CDR1 and CDR2 (SGDLS, YYNGEE) derive from the germline V gene.

In regard to this clonotype: What this receptor recognizes is not known. Base qualities are not provided; no much larger clone lies one nucleotide away.

This sequence originates from a female donor with Graves disease. The chain was built from TRBV9 and TRBJ2-7; 13 bases in the junction line up with TRBD2. The material sequenced was peripheral blood mononuclear cells (PBMCs), taken when the disease was refractory, from a patient treated with antithyroid drugs. The nucleotide sequence is given as TGTGCCAGCAGCGTACTCGGACTAGCGGGAGACGAGCAGTACTTC. Its translation is CASSVLGLAGDEQYF. The CDR3 plus the reference TRBV9 and TRBJ2-7 genes for the other parts give the full variable domain: DSGVTQTPKHLITATGQRVTLRCSPRSGDLSVYWYQQSLDQGLQFLIQYYNGEERAKGNILERFSAQQFPDLHSELNLSSLELGDSALYFCASSVLGLAGDEQYFGPGTRLTVT.